The TCR beta chain under discussion was sequenced for a study of blood T cells in healthy people across ages. Study results and limitations: Estimated diversity across one million T cells was deemed an underestimate.

As to this clonotype: Its antigen is unknown.

A second PCR of about 7 to 11 cycles used a sample-barcoded 5' primer and a J-beta primer mix. CDR3-containing paired-end reads numbered at least 3 million in each sample. TCRdb re-analysed the 5' RACE reads in MiXCR, keeping a single row per CDR3 protein. Among around 1.5 million distinct CDR3 sequences listed, almost 60% were seen once. Sequenced material: blood. This receptor was obtained from a man younger than 35 in good health.

CDR3 sequence (DNA): TGCAGTGCTAGAGATCAGGGGGGACCCCAGCATTTT. This sequence encodes CSARDQGGPQHF. This chain links TRBV20-1 with TRBJ1-5; 7 nucleotides match TRBD1. This CDR3 is built from 12 residues. Germline CDR1 DFQATT, CDR2 SNEGSKA (reference sequence). Trimming took 0 bases from V and 10 from J; bases not matched to a gene: 3.